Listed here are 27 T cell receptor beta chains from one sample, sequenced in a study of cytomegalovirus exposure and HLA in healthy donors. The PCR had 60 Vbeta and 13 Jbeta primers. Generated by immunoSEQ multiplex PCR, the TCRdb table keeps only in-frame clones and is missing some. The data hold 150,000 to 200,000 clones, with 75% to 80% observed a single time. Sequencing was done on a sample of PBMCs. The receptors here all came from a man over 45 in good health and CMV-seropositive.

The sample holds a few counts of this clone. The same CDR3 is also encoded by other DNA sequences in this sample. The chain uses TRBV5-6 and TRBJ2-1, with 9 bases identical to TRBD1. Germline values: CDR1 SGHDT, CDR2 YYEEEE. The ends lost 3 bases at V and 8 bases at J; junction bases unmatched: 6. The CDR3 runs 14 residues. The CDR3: CASSWGTGSDEQFF. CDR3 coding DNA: TGTGCCAGCAGCTGGGGGACAGGGTCCGATGAGCAGTTCTTC.

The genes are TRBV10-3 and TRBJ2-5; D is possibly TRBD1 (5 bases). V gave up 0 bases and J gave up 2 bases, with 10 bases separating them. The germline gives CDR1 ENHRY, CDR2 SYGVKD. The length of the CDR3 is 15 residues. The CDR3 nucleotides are TGTGCCATCAGTGAGTCGGTGGGGCTTCAAGAGACCCAGTACTTC. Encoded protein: CAISESVGLQETQYF.

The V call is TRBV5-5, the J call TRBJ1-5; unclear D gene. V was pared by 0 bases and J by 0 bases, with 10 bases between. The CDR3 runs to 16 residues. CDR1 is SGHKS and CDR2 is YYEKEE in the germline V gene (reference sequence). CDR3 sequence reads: CASSLVAVYSNQPQHF. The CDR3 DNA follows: TGTGCCAGCAGCTTGGTGGCAGTATATAGCAATCAGCCCCAGCATTTT.

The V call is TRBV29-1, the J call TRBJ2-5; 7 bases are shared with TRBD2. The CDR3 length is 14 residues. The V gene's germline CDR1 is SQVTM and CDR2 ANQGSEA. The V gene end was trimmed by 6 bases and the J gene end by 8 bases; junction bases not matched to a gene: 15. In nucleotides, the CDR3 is TGCAGCGTGCCCTTACGAGCCGCTAGCGGTACCCAGTACTTC. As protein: CSVPLRAASGTQYF.

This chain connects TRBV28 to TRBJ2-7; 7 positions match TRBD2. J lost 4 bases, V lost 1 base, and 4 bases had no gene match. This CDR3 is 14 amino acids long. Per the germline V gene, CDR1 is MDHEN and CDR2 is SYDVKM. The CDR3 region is CASSLSVGGYEQYV. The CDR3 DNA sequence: TGTGCCAGCAGTTTATCGGTCGGGGGGTACGAGCAGTACGTC.

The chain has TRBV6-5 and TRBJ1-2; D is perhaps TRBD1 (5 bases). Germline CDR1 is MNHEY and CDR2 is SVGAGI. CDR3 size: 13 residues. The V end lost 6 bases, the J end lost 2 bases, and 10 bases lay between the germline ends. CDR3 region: CASSNRKNYGYTF. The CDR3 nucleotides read TGTGCCAGCAGCAACAGGAAAAACTATGGCTACACCTTC.

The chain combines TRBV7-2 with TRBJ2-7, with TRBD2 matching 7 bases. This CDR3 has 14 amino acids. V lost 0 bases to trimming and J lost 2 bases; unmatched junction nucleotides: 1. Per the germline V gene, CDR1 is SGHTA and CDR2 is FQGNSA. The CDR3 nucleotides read TGTGCCAGCAGCTTAGCGGGGGGGACCTACGAGCAGTACTTC. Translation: CASSLAGGTYEQYF.

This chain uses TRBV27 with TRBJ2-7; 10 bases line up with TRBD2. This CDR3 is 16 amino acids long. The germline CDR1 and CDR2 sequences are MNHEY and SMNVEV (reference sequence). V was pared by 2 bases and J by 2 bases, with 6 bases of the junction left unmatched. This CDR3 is CASSLVLAGSPYEQYF. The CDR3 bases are TGTGCCAGCAGTTTAGTACTAGCGGGGTCCCCCTACGAGCAGTACTTC.

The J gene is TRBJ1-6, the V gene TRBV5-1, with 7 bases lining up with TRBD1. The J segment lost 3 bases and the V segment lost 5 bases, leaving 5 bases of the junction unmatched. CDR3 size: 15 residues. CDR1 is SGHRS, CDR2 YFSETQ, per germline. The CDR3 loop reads CASSRTGDYNSPLHF. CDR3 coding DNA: TGCGCCAGCAGTCGTACAGGGGACTATAATTCACCCCTCCACTTT.

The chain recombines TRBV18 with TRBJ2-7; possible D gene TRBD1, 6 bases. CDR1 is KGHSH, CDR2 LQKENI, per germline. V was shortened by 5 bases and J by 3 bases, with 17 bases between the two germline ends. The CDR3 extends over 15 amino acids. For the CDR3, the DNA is TGTGCCAGCTCAAACTTGACAGGAGAATTCTACGAGCAGTACGTC. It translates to CASSNLTGEFYEQYV.

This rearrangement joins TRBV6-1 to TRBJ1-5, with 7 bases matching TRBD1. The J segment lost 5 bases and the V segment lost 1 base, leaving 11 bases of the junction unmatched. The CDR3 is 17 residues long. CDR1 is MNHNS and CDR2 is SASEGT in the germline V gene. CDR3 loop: CASSEVDTGEGDQPQHF. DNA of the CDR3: TGTGCCAGCAGTGAAGTGGACACAGGGGAAGGGGATCAGCCCCAGCATTTT.

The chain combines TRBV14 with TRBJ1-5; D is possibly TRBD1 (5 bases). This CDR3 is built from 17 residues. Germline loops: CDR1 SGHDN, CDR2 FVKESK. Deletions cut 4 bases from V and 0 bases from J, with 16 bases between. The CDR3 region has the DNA TGTGCCAGCAGCCCCCAAGGTAGGGACTATAGCAATCAGCCCCAGCATTTT. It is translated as CASSPQGRDYSNQPQHF.

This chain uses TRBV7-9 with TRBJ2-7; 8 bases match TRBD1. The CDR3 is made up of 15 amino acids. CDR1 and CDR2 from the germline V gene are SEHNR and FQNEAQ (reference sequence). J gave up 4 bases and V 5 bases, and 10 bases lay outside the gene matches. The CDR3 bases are TGTGCCAGCAGCCCAGGGACAGGAGCCGCGTACGAGCAGTACTTC. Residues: CASSPGTGAAYEQYF.

CDR3 protein: CASSEGTGGVYEQYV. For the CDR3, the DNA is TGTGCCAGCAGTGAAGGGACAGGGGGAGTCTACGAGCAGTACGTC. This chain joins TRBV6-1 and TRBJ2-7; 10 bases fit TRBD1. The germline CDR1 and CDR2 sequences are MNHNS and SASEGT. This CDR3 is built from 15 residues. V was pared by 1 base and J by 3 bases, with 3 bases of the junction left unmatched.

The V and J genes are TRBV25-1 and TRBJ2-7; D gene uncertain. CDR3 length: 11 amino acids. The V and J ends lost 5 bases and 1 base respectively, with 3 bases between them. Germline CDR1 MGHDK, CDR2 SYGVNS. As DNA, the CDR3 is TGTGCCAGCAGTTTATCCTACGAGCAGTACTTC. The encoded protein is CASSLSYEQYF.

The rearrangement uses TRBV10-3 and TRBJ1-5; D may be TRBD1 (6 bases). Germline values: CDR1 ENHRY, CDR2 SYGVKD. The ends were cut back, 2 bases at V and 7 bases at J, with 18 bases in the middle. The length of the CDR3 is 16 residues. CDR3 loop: CAISELGGGLLQPQHF. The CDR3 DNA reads TGTGCCATCAGTGAGCTCGGGGGGGGCTTGTTGCAGCCCCAGCATTTT.

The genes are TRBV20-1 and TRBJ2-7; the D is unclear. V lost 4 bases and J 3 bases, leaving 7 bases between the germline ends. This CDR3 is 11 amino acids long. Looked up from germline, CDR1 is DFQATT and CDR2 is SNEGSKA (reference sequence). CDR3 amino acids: CSAKTRYEQYV. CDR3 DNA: TGCAGTGCTAAGACTCGCTACGAGCAGTACGTC.

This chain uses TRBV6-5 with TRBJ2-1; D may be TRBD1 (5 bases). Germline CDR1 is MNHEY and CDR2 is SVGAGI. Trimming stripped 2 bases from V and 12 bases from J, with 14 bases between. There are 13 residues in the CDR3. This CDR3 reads CASSYNRGQGQFF. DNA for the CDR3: TGTGCCAGCAGTTACAATAGGGGTCAGGGGCAGTTCTTC.

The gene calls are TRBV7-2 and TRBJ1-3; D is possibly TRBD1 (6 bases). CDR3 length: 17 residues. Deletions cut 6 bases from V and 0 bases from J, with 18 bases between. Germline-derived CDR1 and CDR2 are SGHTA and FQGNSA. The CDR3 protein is CASRPTAGASSGNTIYF. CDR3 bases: TGTGCCAGCAGGCCAACGGCGGGGGCCAGCTCTGGAAACACCATATATTTT.

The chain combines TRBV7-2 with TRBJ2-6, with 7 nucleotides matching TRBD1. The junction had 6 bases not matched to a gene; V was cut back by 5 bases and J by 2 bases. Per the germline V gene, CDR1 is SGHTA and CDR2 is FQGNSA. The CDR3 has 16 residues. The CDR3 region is CASSLNTGAGANVLTF. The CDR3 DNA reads TGTGCCAGCAGCCTAAACACAGGGGCTGGGGCCAACGTCCTGACTTTC.

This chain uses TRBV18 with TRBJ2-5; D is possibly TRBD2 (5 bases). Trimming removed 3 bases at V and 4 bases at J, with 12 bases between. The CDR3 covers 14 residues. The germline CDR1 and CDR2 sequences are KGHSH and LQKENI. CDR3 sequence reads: CASSPFGNPETQYF. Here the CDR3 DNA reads TGTGCCAGCTCACCTTTCGGGAACCCAGAGACCCAGTACTTC. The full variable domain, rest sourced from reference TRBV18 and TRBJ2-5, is NAGVMQNPRHLVRRRGQEARLRCSPMKGHSHVYWYRQLPEEGLKFMVYLQKENIIDESGMPKERFSAEFPKEGPSILRIQQVVRGDSAAYFCASSPFGNPETQYFGPGTRLLVL.

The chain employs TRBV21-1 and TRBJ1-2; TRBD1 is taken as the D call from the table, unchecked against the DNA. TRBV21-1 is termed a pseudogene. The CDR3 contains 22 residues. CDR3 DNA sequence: TGTGCCAGCAGCAAATTTTTTCTTCATTTTGAAACAGGGGGCGCAGTCGACTATGGCTACACCTTC. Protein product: CASSKFFLHFETGGAVDYGYTF.

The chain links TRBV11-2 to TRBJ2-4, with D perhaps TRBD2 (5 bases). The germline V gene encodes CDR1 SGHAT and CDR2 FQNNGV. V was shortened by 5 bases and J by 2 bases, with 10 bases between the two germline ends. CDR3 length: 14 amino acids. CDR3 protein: CASSRPGSKNIQYF. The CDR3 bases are TGTGCCAGCAGCCGGCCGGGGTCCAAAAACATTCAGTACTTC.

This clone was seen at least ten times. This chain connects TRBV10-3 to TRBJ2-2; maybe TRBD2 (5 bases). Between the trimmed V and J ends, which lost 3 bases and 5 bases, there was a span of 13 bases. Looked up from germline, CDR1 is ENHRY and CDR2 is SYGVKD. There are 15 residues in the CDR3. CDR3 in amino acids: CAISDPRTRTGELFF. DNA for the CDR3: TGTGCCATCAGTGACCCTAGGACTCGAACCGGGGAGCTGTTTTTT.

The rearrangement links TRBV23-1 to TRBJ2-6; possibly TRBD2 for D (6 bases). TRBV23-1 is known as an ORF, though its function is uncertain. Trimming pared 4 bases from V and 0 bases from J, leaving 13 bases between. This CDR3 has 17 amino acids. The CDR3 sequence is CASSPPTGSSGANVLTF. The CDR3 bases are TGCGCCAGCAGTCCTCCCACCGGGAGCTCTGGGGCCAACGTCCTGACTTTC.

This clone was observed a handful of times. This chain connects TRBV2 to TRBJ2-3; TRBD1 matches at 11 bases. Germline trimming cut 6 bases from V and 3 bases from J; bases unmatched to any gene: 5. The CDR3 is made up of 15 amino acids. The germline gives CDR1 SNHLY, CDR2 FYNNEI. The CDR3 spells CASRGQGGTTDTQYF. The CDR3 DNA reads TGTGCCAGCAGGGGACAGGGGGGTACAACAGATACGCAGTATTTT.

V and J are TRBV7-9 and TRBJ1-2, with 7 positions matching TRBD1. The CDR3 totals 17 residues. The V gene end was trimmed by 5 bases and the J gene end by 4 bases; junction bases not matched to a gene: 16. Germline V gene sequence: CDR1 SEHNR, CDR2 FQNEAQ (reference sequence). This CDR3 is CASSHEGRRDRLYGYTF. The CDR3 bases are TGTGCCAGCAGCCACGAAGGGAGGAGGGACAGACTCTATGGCTACACCTTC.